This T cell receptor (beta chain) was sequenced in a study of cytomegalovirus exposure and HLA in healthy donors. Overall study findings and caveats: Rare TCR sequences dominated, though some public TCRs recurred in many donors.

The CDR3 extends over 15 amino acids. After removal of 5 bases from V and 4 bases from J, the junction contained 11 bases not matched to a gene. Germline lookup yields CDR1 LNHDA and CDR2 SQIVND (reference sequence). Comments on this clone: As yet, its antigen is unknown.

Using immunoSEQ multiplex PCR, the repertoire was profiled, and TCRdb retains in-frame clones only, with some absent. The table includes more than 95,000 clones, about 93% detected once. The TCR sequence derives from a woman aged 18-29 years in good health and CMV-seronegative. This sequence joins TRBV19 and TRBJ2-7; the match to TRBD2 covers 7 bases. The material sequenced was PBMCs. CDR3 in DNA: TGTGCCAGTAGTTGGGTAGCGGGCGCCAATTACGAGCAGTACTTC. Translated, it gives CASSWVAGANYEQYF.